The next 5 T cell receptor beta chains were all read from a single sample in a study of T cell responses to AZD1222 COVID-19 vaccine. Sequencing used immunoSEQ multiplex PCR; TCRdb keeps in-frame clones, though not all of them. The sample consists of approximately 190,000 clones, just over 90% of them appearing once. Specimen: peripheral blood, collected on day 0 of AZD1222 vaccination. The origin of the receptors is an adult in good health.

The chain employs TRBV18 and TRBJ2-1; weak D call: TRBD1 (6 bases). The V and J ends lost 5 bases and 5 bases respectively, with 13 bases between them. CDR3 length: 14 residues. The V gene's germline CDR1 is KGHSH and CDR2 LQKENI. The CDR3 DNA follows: TGTGCCAGCTCAGCCAGGGACACGGACAATGAGCAGTTCTTC. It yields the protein CASSARDTDNEQFF.

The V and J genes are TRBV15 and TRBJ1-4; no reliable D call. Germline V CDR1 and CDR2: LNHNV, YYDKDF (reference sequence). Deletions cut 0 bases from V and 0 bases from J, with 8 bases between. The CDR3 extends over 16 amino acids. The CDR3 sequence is CATSRDPGATNEKLFF. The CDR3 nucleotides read TGTGCCACCAGCAGAGATCCGGGTGCAACTAATGAAAAACTGTTTTTT.

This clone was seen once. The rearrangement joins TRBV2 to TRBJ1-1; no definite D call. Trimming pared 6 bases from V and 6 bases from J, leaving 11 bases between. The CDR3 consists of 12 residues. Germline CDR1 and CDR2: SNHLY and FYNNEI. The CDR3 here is CASRWEWAEAFF. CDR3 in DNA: TGTGCCAGCAGGTGGGAGTGGGCTGAAGCTTTCTTT.

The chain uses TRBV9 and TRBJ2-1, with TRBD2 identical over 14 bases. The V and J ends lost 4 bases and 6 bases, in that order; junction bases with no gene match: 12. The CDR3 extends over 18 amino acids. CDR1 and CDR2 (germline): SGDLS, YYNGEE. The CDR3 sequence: CASSPWTSGGNFRNEQFF. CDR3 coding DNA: TGTGCCAGCAGCCCATGGACTAGCGGGGGGAATTTTCGCAATGAGCAGTTCTTC.

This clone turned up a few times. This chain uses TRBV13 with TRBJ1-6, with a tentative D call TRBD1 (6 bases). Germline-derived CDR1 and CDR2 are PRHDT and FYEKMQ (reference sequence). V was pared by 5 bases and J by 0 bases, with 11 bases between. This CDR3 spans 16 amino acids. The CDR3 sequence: CASSPQGSSYNSPLHF. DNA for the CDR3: TGTGCCAGCAGCCCCCAGGGGAGCTCCTATAATTCACCCCTCCACTTT.